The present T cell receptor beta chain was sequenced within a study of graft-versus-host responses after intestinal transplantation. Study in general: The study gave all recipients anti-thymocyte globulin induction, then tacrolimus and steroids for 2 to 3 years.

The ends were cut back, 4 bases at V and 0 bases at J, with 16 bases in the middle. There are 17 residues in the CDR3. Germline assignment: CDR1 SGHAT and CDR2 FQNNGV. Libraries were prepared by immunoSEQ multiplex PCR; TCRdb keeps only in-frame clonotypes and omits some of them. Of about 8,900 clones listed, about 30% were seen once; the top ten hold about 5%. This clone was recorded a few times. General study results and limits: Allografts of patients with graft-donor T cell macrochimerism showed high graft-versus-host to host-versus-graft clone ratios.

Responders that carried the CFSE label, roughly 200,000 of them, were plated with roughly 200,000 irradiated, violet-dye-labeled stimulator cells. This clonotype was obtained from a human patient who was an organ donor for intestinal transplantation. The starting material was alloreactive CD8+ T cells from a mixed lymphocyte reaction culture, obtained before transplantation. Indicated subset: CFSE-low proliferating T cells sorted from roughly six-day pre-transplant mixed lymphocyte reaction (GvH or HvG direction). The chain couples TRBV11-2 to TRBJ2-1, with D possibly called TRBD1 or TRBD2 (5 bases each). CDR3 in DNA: TGTGCCAGCAGCTCCAACACCGGGGCCCCCTCCTACAATGAGCAGTTCTTC. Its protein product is CASSSNTGAPSYNEQFF.